The clone carrying this T cell receptor (beta chain) was observed once. The antigen remains undetermined. V was pared by 3 bases and J by 6 bases, with 18 bases between. The CDR3 is 16 amino acids. Germline V lookup: CDR1 MGHDK, CDR2 SYGVNS. The PCR had 60 Vbeta and 13 Jbeta primers. Some clones are missing from TCRdb's copy, which holds only in-frame ones; the method was immunoSEQ multiplex PCR. The sample has under 200,000 clones, about 88% seen once. The sample originates from a study of cytomegalovirus exposure and HLA in healthy donors. Study-level results: It was reported that TCR beta sequences correctly inferred the HLA-A and HLA-B alleles for most subjects.

The clonotype originates from a woman in her late teens or twenties in good health and CMV-seronegative. The sequencing sample was made of PBMCs. This chain uses TRBV25-1 with TRBJ2-1; unclear D gene. CDR3 loop: CASSEYMSKLSNEQFF. As DNA, the CDR3 is TGTGCCAGCAGTGAGTATATGTCTAAACTAAGCAATGAGCAGTTCTTC.